This T cell receptor beta chain was obtained from a study of T cell repertoires in cytomegalovirus infection. Whole-study context: Indications of both CMV infection and matching HLA type were provided by public TCR beta signatures.

CDR3 length equals 13 residues. Per germline, CDR1 LNHDA and CDR2 SQIVND (reference sequence). Trimming cost V 8 bases and J 0 bases; bases outside gene matches: 1. Details on this clonotype: As yet, its antigen is unknown.

From the reads, TCRdb called clonotypes with MiXCR, one entry per CDR3 protein. The sample carries 350,000 to 450,000 distinct CDR3 sequences, less than 20% recorded once. General study results and limits: HLA-C-restricted, CMV-specific TCR beta clonotypes were dominant ex vivo. Identification of carriers of CMV plus the relevant HLA was achieved through cumulative public TCR beta family frequency.

This chain links TRBV19 with TRBJ2-4, with 7 bases aligning to TRBD2. Specimen: PBMCs. The TCR comes from a human donor in good health (CMV status not recorded). Some clones in this sample may be carry-over from other donors' samples. Here the CDR3 DNA reads TGTGCCAGTCTAGCGGTAGCCAAAAACATTCAGTACTTC. Its translation: CASLAVAKNIQYF. Together with reference TRBV19 and TRBJ2-4, the CDR3 gives the full variable domain: DGGITQSPKYLFRKEGQNVTLSCEQNLNHDAMYWYRQDPGQGLRLIYYSQIVNDFQKGDIAEGYSVSREKKESFPLTVTSAQKNPTAFYLCASLAVAKNIQYFGAGTRLSVL.